Listed below are T cell receptor beta chains from one sample, sequenced in a study of blood T cell repertoires in COVID-19. Sequencing used immunoSEQ multiplex PCR; TCRdb keeps in-frame clones, though not all of them. Seen here are about 250,000 clones, roughly 86% observed once, and the top ten hold around 6%. The sequenced sample consisted of peripheral blood. All receptors come from a woman at least 80 years old with COVID-19, enrolled during active disease. CDR3s include the opening cysteine and the closing phenylalanine or tryptophan.

CDR3aa | len | v_gene
CASSIGGGYEQYF | 13 | TRBV19
CASSESPLAGQETQYF | 16 | TRBV2
CASHPGGLGTGELFF | 15 | TRBV6-5
CSVVNTNYGYTF | 12 | TRBV29-1
CASSQDKMGTSGGNTEQFF | 19 | TRBV3-1/TRBV3-2
CASSPDSFYGYTF | 13 | TRBV7-9
CASSLGVNTEAFF | 13 | TRBV5-1
CASSQDLARGNEKLFF | 16 | TRBV4-2
CATSRDSLGHNEQFF | 15 | TRBV24-1
CASRNAGGQETQYF | 14 | TRBV7-2
CASLLSGAGETQYF | 14 | TRBV28
CASTPQGSYGYTF | 13 | TRBV19
CASSLVGQNYGYTF | 14 | TRBV5-4
CASSFTSGGEGKNIQYF | 17 | TRBV7-2
CASSLSGGGSNTEAFF | 16 | TRBV7-9
CATSRVAGVNTEAFF | 15 | TRBV15